Listed below are T cell receptor beta chains from one sample, sequenced in a study of blood T cell repertoires in COVID-19. The data were produced by immunoSEQ multiplex PCR, yet TCRdb's version contains in-frame clones alone and is incomplete. The sample includes about 350,000 clones, about 89% of them seen just once. Sequencing was done on a sample of PBMCs or T cells enriched from blood (not recorded which). These receptors came from a woman aged 25 to 39 who had recovered from COVID-19. Both conserved end residues are part of each CDR3. A D gene is named only where the DNA matches it firmly. Expanded clones get a size class; other rows say once, few or many, or leave the size out.

d_gene	v_gene	j_gene	abundance	CDR3nt	CDR3aa
TRBD1	TRBV19	TRBJ1-5	NA	TGTGCCAGTAGTCCGTCGACAGGGGATCAGCCCCAGCATTTT	CASSPSTGDQPQHF
TRBD1	TRBV5-4	TRBJ1-1	few	TGTGCCAGCAGCCCCAAACAGGGGGCCACTGAAGCTTTCTTT	CASSPKQGATEAFF
NA	TRBV12-3/TRBV12-4	TRBJ2-7	NA	TGTGCCAGCGGCCCCCGGGGATACGAGCAGTACTTC	CASGPRGYEQYF
NA	TRBV18	TRBJ2-7	NA	TGTGCCAGCTCTCTCCAGGGCGCCTACGAGCAGTACTTC	CASSLQGAYEQYF
NA	TRBV28	TRBJ1-1	NA	TGTGCCAGCAGTTTCGAAGGGGCCCCTAGGACTGAAGCTTTCTTT	CASSFEGAPRTEAFF
TRBD2	TRBV4-1	TRBJ2-2	NA	TGCGCCAGCAGCCAAGATATCCAGGGAGGGACCGGGGAGCTGTTTTTT	CASSQDIQGGTGELFF
NA	TRBV27	TRBJ1-2	NA	TGTGCCAGCAGTTTAATATTCGGTGTGAGCAACTATGGCTACACCTTC	CASSLIFGVSNYGYTF
NA	TRBV19	TRBJ2-7	NA	TGTGCCAGTAGTACCTTGGCAGGTGGCTACGAGCAGTACTTC	CASSTLAGGYEQYF
TRBD1	TRBV3-1/TRBV3-2	TRBJ1-6	NA	TGTGCCAGCAGCCAGCGGGACAGATCGAATTCACCCCTCCACTTT	CASSQRDRSNSPLHF
TRBD1	TRBV9	TRBJ1-2	once	TGTGCCAGCAGCGATACAGGGGGCCGTGGCTACACCTTC	CASSDTGGRGYTF
NA	TRBV7-8	TRBJ1-2	once	TGTGCCAGCAGCTTAGGCCTGAGTAGCTATGGCTACACCTTC	CASSLGLSSYGYTF
TRBD1	TRBV28	TRBJ1-5	NA	TGTGCCAGCACGTATCAGGGGGTAGGGCAGCCCCAGCATTTT	CASTYQGVGQPQHF
TRBD2	TRBV7-2	TRBJ2-7	NA	TGTGCCAGCAGCTCCTATAGCGGGGGGGCGGCCTACGAGCAGTACTTC	CASSSYSGGAAYEQYF
NA	TRBV28	TRBJ1-5	NA	TGTGCCAGCAGCCGCTCGGATCAGCCCCAGCATTTT	CASSRSDQPQHF
NA	TRBV13	TRBJ1-3	NA	TGTGCCAGCAGCTTACCGGGACACAGTAGAGACACCATATATTTT	CASSLPGHSRDTIYF
NA	TRBV5-4	TRBJ1-6	NA	TGTGCCAGCAGCGCCCCAGGGACATTCGGGGATTCACCCCTCCACTTT	CASSAPGTFGDSPLHF
NA	TRBV7-8	TRBJ2-1	NA	TGTGCCAGCAGGTCCCCGGACAGAGATGAGCAGTTCTTC	CASRSPDRDEQFF
TRBD1	TRBV6-5	TRBJ2-7	NA	TGTGCCAGCAGTCCGGGGACAGGGGACTACGAGCAGTACTTC	CASSPGTGDYEQYF
NA	TRBV27	TRBJ1-1	few	TGTGCCAGCAGTTTAGTGGGGGGGAGCACTGAAGCTTTCTTT	CASSLVGGSTEAFF
TRBD2	TRBV19	TRBJ2-1	NA	TGTGCCAGTAACCCTCGAGGCCTAGCGGGGTACGAGCAGTTCTTC	CASNPRGLAGYEQFF
NA	TRBV28	TRBJ1-2	NA	TGTGCCAGCAGCCCCGGGGGAACGTATGGCTACACCTTC	CASSPGGTYGYTF
NA	TRBV19	TRBJ1-2	many	TGTGCCAGTAGTATCCGCGGGCGTAACTATGGCTACACCTTC	CASSIRGRNYGYTF
NA	TRBV7-8	TRBJ2-5	NA	TGTGCCAGCAGCTTAGTTGGGGCAGTTCAAGAGACCCAGTACTTC	CASSLVGAVQETQYF
TRBD1	TRBV19	TRBJ2-3	NA	TGTGCCAGTGGGAAAGGACAGGCGGTAGATACGCAGTATTTT	CASGKGQAVDTQYF
TRBD1	TRBV2	TRBJ2-3	NA	TGTGCCAGCAGGGGAAACAGGGGGCGGGCAGATACGCAGTATTTT	CASRGNRGRADTQYF
TRBD2	TRBV5-1	TRBJ2-3	NA	TGCGCCAGCAGCTTGAGCGGGGGCCGGGCAGATACGCAGTATTTT	CASSLSGGRADTQYF